This T cell receptor beta chain was documented in a study of T-cell reconstitution after alpha-beta-depleted transplantation in children. The TCRbeta library was prepared with unique molecular identifiers. TCRdb redid the calling of the PCR reads with MiXCR, one entry per CDR3 protein. The sample holds 640,000 or so distinct CDR3 sequences, 16% seen once. The V end lost 5 bases, the J end lost 1 base, and 18 bases lay between the germline ends. The CDR3 covers 16 residues. The germline CDR1 and CDR2 sequences are SEHNR and FQNEAQ (reference sequence). The source material was PBMCs from the stem cell graft donor, sampled from the stem cell graft. The TCR was taken from a human donor who donated a stem cell graft to a child with acute myeloid leukemia. V usage is TRBV7-9 and J usage is TRBJ2-7, with TRBD1 as a possible D gene (6 bases). The CDR3 region is CASSARQAEGSYEQYF. The CDR3 DNA follows: TGTGCCAGCAGCGCTCGACAGGCAGAGGGATCCTACGAGCAGTACTTC.